The 30 T cell receptor beta chains listed next were all sequenced from one sample in a study of PD-1 blockade in classical Hodgkin lymphoma. The method was immunoSEQ multiplex PCR; TCRdb's version includes in-frame clones alone and lacks a portion of them. Here the sample spans fewer than 70,000 clones, 88% being singletons. Every single patient, without exception, relapsed after autologous stem cell transplantation, and brentuximab vedotin exposure varied. Material: peripheral blood mononuclear cells (PBMCs), obtained before the second cycle of nivolumab. The receptors derive from a human donor with classical Hodgkin lymphoma.

V and J are TRBV6-6 and TRBJ1-4; D gene ambiguous. The CDR3 contains 16 residues. Per germline, CDR1 MNHNY and CDR2 SVGAGI (reference sequence). V was pared by 6 bases and J by 3 bases, with 17 bases between. The CDR3: CASSPLGVAPNEKLFF. DNA for the CDR3: TGTGCCAGCAGCCCCCTCGGGGTTGCCCCTAATGAAAAACTGTTTTTT.

This clone was counted a single time. CDR3 amino acids: CASSGRDPAYEQYF. CDR3 DNA: TGTGCCAGCAGCGGGCGGGACCCGGCCTACGAGCAGTACTTC. The V and J genes are TRBV7-8 and TRBJ2-7; D might be TRBD2 (6 bases). The CDR3 loop spans 14 amino acids. V lost 5 bases and J lost 2, with 13 bases in between. From germline, CDR1 is SGHVS and CDR2 FQNEAQ.

The rearrangement joins TRBV4-2 to TRBJ2-7, with unresolved D. With 4 bases removed from V and 0 bases from J, the gap between germline ends came to 10 bases. Germline CDR1 LGHNA, CDR2 YNFKEQ. The length of the CDR3 is 14 residues. The CDR3 region has the DNA TGTGCCAGCAGCCGTGACATACCCTCCTACGAGCAGTACTTC. Protein product: CASSRDIPSYEQYF.

V is TRBV6-1 and J is TRBJ2-7, with TRBD1 matching 8 bases. From germline, CDR1 is MNHNS and CDR2 SASEGT. J lost 3 bases, V lost 8 bases, and 6 bases had no gene match. This CDR3 has 13 amino acids. The CDR3 reads CASGTGLYYEQYF. The DNA of the CDR3 is TGTGCCAGCGGGACAGGTTTATACTACGAGCAGTACTTC.

The chain is built from TRBV29-1 and TRBJ2-1, with 10 bases aligning to TRBD2. Trimming at V came to 4 bases and at J to 8 bases, leaving 8 bases not matched to a gene. CDR3 size: 14 residues. The germline V gene encodes CDR1 SQVTM and CDR2 ANQGSEA. CDR3: CSVVQRGGLDEQFF. The CDR3 nucleotides read TGCAGCGTTGTTCAGCGGGGGGGCCTGGATGAGCAGTTCTTC.

A single count supports this clone. The chain is built from TRBV9 and TRBJ1-1; D possibly corresponds to TRBD1 (5 bases). Trimming left V 0 bases short and J 1 base short, with 10 bases between. The germline CDR1 and CDR2 sequences are SGDLS and YYNGEE. This CDR3 has 15 residues. The CDR3 region has the DNA TGTGCCAGCAGCGTAGCCGACAGCCCGAACACTGAAGCTTTCTTT. Amino acids: CASSVADSPNTEAFF.

This chain links TRBV5-1 with TRBJ2-6; tentative D call: TRBD1 (5 bases). From germline, CDR1 is SGHRS and CDR2 YFSETQ. V was pared by 2 bases and J by 4 bases, with 16 bases between. This CDR3 is 17 amino acids long. The CDR3 coding sequence is TGCGCCAGCAGCTTCGTCAGGGTTGGTTTGGGGGCCAACGTCCTGACTTTC. Residues: CASSFVRVGLGANVLTF.

The V and J genes are TRBV29-1 and TRBJ2-7; 12 positions match TRBD2. V lost 7 bases and J lost 0; bases outside the gene matches: 16. The germline V gene has CDR1 SQVTM and CDR2 ANQGSEA. The CDR3 totals 18 residues. CDR3: CSARGWTSGALSSYEQYF. For the CDR3, the DNA is TGCAGCGCTCGAGGTTGGACTAGCGGGGCTCTAAGCTCCTACGAGCAGTACTTC.

This sequence joins TRBV6-1 and TRBJ2-3; 7 bases are a match to TRBD1. From germline, CDR1 is MNHNS and CDR2 SASEGT. The CDR3 runs to 14 residues. V gave up 7 bases and J gave up 2 bases; unmatched junction bases: 6. The CDR3 loop reads CASTPTGPTDTQYF. The CDR3 nucleotides read TGTGCCAGCACCCCGACAGGGCCCACAGATACGCAGTATTTT.

This clone was counted once. This chain uses TRBV9 with TRBJ1-2; D uncertain. V was cut by 4 bases and J by 4 bases, with 14 bases left in between. Germline V CDR1 and CDR2: SGDLS, YYNGEE. This CDR3 has 14 amino acids. For the CDR3, the DNA is TGTGCCAGCAGCCCCGTGAAGGGCAGCTATGGCTACACCTTC. It is translated as CASSPVKGSYGYTF.

V is TRBV5-1 and J is TRBJ2-2; D unclear. CDR1 SGHRS and CDR2 YFSETQ come from the germline V gene. The CDR3 runs 15 residues. The V end lost 1 base, the J end lost 0 bases, and 7 bases lay between the germline ends. CDR3 residues: CASSLKGPNTGELFF. In DNA, the CDR3 is TGCGCCAGCAGCTTGAAAGGGCCGAACACCGGGGAGCTGTTTTTT.

This clone was picked up one time. The chain combines TRBV10-3 with TRBJ2-1, with 8 bases lining up with TRBD2. The trim removed 0 bases at V and 4 bases at J, leaving 8 bases unmatched. The germline gives CDR1 ENHRY, CDR2 SYGVKD. The CDR3 sequence is 17 residues long. Here the CDR3 reads CAISESTRGTRYNEQFF. The CDR3 DNA reads TGTGCCATCAGTGAGTCGACTCGGGGGACTAGGTACAATGAGCAGTTCTTC.

The gene calls are TRBV6-5 and TRBJ2-2; D is possibly TRBD1 or TRBD2 (6 bases each). With 7 bases removed from V and 8 bases from J, the gap between germline ends came to 20 bases. The CDR3 consists of 15 residues. Germline lookup yields CDR1 MNHEY and CDR2 SVGAGI. The CDR3 nucleotides are TGTGCCAGCATAATAGGGGGGCCAGGGACTGGGGAGCTGTTTTTT. Protein: CASIIGGPGTGELFF.

The V call is TRBV5-1, the J call TRBJ2-4, with D unresolved. The CDR3 consists of 13 residues. Germline V CDR1 and CDR2: SGHRS, YFSETQ. Deletions cut 4 bases from V and 9 bases from J, with 14 bases between. This CDR3 is CASSLEGIGIQYF. CDR3 sequence (DNA): TGCGCCAGCAGCCTGGAAGGGATAGGCATTCAGTACTTC.

The chain carries TRBV5-1 and TRBJ2-1, with TRBD2 identical over 11 bases. Germline trimming cut 2 bases from V and 4 bases from J; bases unmatched to any gene: 2. The CDR3 runs to 15 residues. Germline CDR1 SGHRS, CDR2 YFSETQ. The CDR3 region has the DNA TGCGCCAGCAGCTTTGTAGCGGGGGGGTACAATGAGCAGTTCTTC. It yields the protein CASSFVAGGYNEQFF.

This sequence joins TRBV6-1 and TRBJ1-2; no clear D. This CDR3 spans 13 amino acids. Germline-derived CDR1 and CDR2 are MNHNS and SASEGT. Trimming shortened V by 5 bases and J by 4 bases, and 11 bases separated the two germline ends. CDR3 coding DNA: TGTGCCAGCAGTAAAGGGATTTCCTATGGCTACACCTTC. It encodes CASSKGISYGYTF.

CDR3 in DNA: TGTGCCAGCAGCGTATCAGGGGCTGTCAATCAGCCCCAGCATTTT. This codes for CASSVSGAVNQPQHF. The chain couples TRBV9 to TRBJ1-5; D possibly corresponds to TRBD1 (6 bases). This CDR3 is 15 amino acids long. Looked up from germline, CDR1 is SGDLS and CDR2 is YYNGEE. The V end was cut by 1 base, the J end by 3 bases, with 11 bases between.

This clone has only one observation. The gene calls are TRBV19 and TRBJ1-1, with a weak D call TRBD1 (6 bases). Trimming removed 5 bases from V and 7 bases from J, with 20 bases in between. Per germline, CDR1 LNHDA and CDR2 SQIVND (reference sequence). The CDR3 has 15 residues. As DNA, the CDR3 is TGTGCCAGTAGTTCCTCGACAGCGTCGACAGGTGAAGCTTTCTTT. This gives the protein CASSSSTASTGEAFF.

The V gene is TRBV18, the J gene TRBJ1-3; no clear D. The V gene lost 3 bases and the J gene lost 0 bases, with 18 bases spanning the gap. This CDR3 is 18 amino acids long. In germline, CDR1 is KGHSH, CDR2 LQKENI. CDR3 bases: TGTGCCAGCTCACCCGAACAAATCGACGTAAGCTCTGGAAACACCATATATTTT. As protein: CASSPEQIDVSSGNTIYF.

The V and J genes are TRBV7-8 and TRBJ1-2; 11 nucleotides line up with TRBD1. The germline V gene encodes CDR1 SGHVS and CDR2 FQNEAQ. This CDR3 contains 17 residues. Trimming cost V 1 base and J 6 bases; bases outside gene matches: 10. CDR3 bases: TGTGCCAGCAGCTTAGTTTCAACGGCGGGACAGGGGGATGGCTACACCTTC. Amino acids: CASSLVSTAGQGDGYTF.

The CDR3 DNA is TGTGCCAGCAGCCAGACAGGGGCCCCCTTCTACGAGCAGTACTTC. It translates to CASSQTGAPFYEQYF. The chain couples TRBV11-2 to TRBJ2-7; 8 nucleotides line up with TRBD1. V shed 5 bases, J shed 3 bases, and the junction held 9 bases outside the gene matches. Per the germline V gene, CDR1 is SGHAT and CDR2 is FQNNGV. The CDR3 runs 15 residues.

The count of this clone is one. J is TRBJ1-5 and V is TRBV6-1; the D gene is possibly TRBD1 (5 bases). The germline gives CDR1 MNHNS, CDR2 SASEGT. The CDR3 is made up of 17 amino acids. Trimming shortened V by 4 bases and J by 4 bases, and 20 bases separated the two germline ends. The CDR3 sequence: CASSGDRQGYGNQPQHF. DNA of the CDR3: TGTGCCAGCAGTGGAGATAGGCAGGGTTACGGGAATCAGCCCCAGCATTTT.

The chain is built from TRBV5-1 and TRBJ1-2, with D perhaps TRBD1 (5 bases). Germline assignment: CDR1 SGHRS and CDR2 YFSETQ. The length of the CDR3 is 14 residues. The germline V and J ends were trimmed by 9 bases and 8 bases, with 23 bases remaining between them. CDR3 DNA sequence: TGCGCCACCTCGGTAGGGACCTCATATGGCGGCTACACCTTC. Encoded protein: CATSVGTSYGGYTF.

This rearrangement joins TRBV5-1 to TRBJ1-4, with TRBD1 identical over 10 bases. V dropped 4 bases and J dropped 7; count of bases not matched to a gene: 10. This CDR3 is built from 16 residues. Germline loops: CDR1 SGHRS, CDR2 YFSETQ. As DNA, the CDR3 is TGCGCCAGCAGCCTGGAGACAGGGGGCGCGGGTGAAAAACTGTTTTTT. Translating gives CASSLETGGAGEKLFF.

The chain carries TRBV4-2 and TRBJ2-1; TRBD2 matches 9 bases. Trimming cost V 0 bases and J 8 bases; bases outside gene matches: 8. In germline, CDR1 is LGHNA, CDR2 YNFKEQ. This CDR3 spans 16 amino acids. The CDR3 here is CASSQEMAGGFHEQFF. The CDR3 bases are TGTGCCAGCAGCCAAGAAATGGCGGGGGGGTTCCATGAGCAGTTCTTC.

The chain joins TRBV5-1 to TRBJ2-2, with D possibly matching TRBD1 (5 bases). This CDR3 is built from 16 residues. CDR1 SGHRS and CDR2 YFSETQ come from the germline V gene. V shed 0 bases and J shed 1 base, with 10 bases lying between them. The DNA for the CDR3 is TGCGCCAGCAGCTTGGTCGGTCAGGGGAACACCGGGGAGCTGTTTTTT. It codes for CASSLVGQGNTGELFF.

This rearrangement joins TRBV2 to TRBJ2-7, with a weak D call TRBD1 (6 bases). Germline V CDR1 and CDR2: SNHLY, FYNNEI. V shed 9 bases and J shed 2 bases, with 11 bases lying between them. The CDR3 spans 12 residues. The CDR3 DNA is TGTGCCAGTACTGGACAGCCCTACGAGCAGTACTTC. Amino acid sequence: CASTGQPYEQYF.

J is TRBJ2-3 and V is TRBV5-1; D not resolved. Per the germline V gene, CDR1 is SGHRS and CDR2 is YFSETQ. The length of the CDR3 is 18 residues. Trimming stripped 0 bases from V and 0 bases from J, with 17 bases between. The CDR3 nucleotides read TGCGCCAGCAGCTTGGCCGTTTTATCCTCCCCTAGCACAGATACGCAGTATTTT. Amino acids: CASSLAVLSSPSTDTQYF.

The V and J genes are TRBV18 and TRBJ2-5; D is unclear. The germline V gene has CDR1 KGHSH and CDR2 LQKENI. V lost 3 bases and J 7 bases, leaving 12 bases between the germline ends. CDR3 size: 13 residues. This CDR3 reads CASSPYREGTQYF. CDR3 in DNA: TGTGCCAGCTCACCTTACAGAGAAGGGACCCAGTACTTC. The variable domain in full, with the rest retrieved from reference TRBV18 and TRBJ2-5, is NAGVMQNPRHLVRRRGQEARLRCSPMKGHSHVYWYRQLPEEGLKFMVYLQKENIIDESGMPKERFSAEFPKEGPSILRIQQVVRGDSAAYFCASSPYREGTQYFGPGTRLLVL.

V gene TRBV28 combines with J gene TRBJ2-1; 8 nucleotides line up with TRBD2. This CDR3 is 14 amino acids long. Germline loops: CDR1 MDHEN, CDR2 SYDVKM. Trimming at V came to 9 bases and at J to 2 bases, leaving 6 bases not matched to a gene. CDR3 sequence reads: CASTSAGAYNEQFF. DNA for the CDR3: TGTGCCAGTACTTCAGCGGGGGCCTACAATGAGCAGTTCTTC.